This T cell receptor beta chain was sequenced for a study of Graves' ophthalmopathy and Graves' hyperthyroidism. The study, taken as a whole, reports: Researchers report that a 13-signature model separated ophthalmopathy from stable hyperthyroidism, posting under 90% sensitivity and roughly 81% specificity. At less than 71% sensitivity and approximately 74% specificity, the model predicted progression of the ophthalmopathy. Blood samples also showed most expanded thyroid clonotypes exceeding 0.001 frequency.

Clinicians diagnosed using symptoms, serum thyroxine, TRAb, thyroid ultrasound and orbital computed tomography. The CDR3 contains 13 residues. Germline CDR1 reads SNHLY; CDR2 reads FYNNEI. Trimming stripped 7 bases from V and 4 bases from J, with 13 bases between. From RNA, the CDR3 regions of TCR beta chains were amplified and sequenced. The library came from an HTBI-primed first-round RT-PCR and a second-round multiplex PCR. TCRdb ran MiXCR on the multiplex PCR reads and lists one entry per CDR3 protein. The table lists 350,000 or so distinct CDR3 sequences, roughly 16% of them singletons. This clonotype was observed at least ten times. What it recognizes is unknown.

The specimen was peripheral blood. The TCR originated in an adult man with Graves' ophthalmopathy. This sequence joins TRBV2 and TRBJ1-2; D is perhaps TRBD1 (5 bases). The CDR3 DNA reads as TGTGCCAGCACCGAAGGGGTTGTCTATGGCTACACCTTC. It is translated as CASTEGVVYGYTF. Based on the CDR3 plus reference TRBV2 and TRBJ1-2, the full variable domain is EPEVTQTPSHQVTQMGQEVILRCVPISNHLYFYWYRQILGQKVEFLVSFYNNEISEKSEIFDDQFSVERPDGSNFTLKIRSTKLEDSAMYFCASTEGVVYGYTFGSGTRLTVV.